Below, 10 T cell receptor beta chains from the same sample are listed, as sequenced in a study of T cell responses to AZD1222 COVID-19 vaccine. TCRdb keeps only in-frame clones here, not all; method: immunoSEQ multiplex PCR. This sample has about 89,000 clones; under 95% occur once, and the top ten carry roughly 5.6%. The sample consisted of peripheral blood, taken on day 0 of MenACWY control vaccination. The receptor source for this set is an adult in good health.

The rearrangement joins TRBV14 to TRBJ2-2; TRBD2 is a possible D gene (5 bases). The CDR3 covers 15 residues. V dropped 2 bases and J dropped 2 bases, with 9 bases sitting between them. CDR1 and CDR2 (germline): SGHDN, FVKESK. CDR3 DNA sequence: TGTGCCAGCAGCCAAATGAGGACTAACACCGGGGAGCTGTTTTTT. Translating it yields CASSQMRTNTGELFF.

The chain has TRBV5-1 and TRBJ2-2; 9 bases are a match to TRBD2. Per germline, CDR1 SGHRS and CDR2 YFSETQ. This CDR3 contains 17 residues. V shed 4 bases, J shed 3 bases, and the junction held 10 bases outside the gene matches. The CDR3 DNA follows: TGCGCCAGCAGCCCGGAGGCGGGAGGGCCTTACACCGGGGAGCTGTTTTTT. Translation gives CASSPEAGGPYTGELFF.

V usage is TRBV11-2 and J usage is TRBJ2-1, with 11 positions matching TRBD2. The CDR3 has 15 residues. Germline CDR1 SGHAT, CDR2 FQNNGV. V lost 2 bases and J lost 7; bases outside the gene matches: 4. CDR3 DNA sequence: TGTGCCAGCAGCTTAACTAGCGGGAGTATGAATGAGCAGTTCTTC. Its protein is CASSLTSGSMNEQFF.

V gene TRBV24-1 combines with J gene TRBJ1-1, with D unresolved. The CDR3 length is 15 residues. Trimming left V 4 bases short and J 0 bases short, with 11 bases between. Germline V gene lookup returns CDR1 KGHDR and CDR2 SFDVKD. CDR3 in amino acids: CATSDSRTVNTEAFF. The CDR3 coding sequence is TGTGCCACCAGTGACTCAAGGACGGTGAACACTGAAGCTTTCTTT.

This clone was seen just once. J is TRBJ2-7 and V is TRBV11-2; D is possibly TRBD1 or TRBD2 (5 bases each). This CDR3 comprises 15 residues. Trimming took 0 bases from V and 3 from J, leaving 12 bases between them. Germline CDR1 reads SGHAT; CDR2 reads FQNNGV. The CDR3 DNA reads TGTGCCAGCAGCTTAGAAAGCGGACAAGGCTACGAGCAGTACTTC. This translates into CASSLESGQGYEQYF.

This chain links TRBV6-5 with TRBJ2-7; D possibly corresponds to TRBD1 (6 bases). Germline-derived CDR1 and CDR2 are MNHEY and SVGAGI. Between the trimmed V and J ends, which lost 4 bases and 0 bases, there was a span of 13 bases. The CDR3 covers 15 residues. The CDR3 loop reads CASSSQGSDSYEQYF. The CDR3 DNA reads TGTGCCAGCAGTTCTCAGGGGTCGGACTCCTACGAGCAGTACTTC.

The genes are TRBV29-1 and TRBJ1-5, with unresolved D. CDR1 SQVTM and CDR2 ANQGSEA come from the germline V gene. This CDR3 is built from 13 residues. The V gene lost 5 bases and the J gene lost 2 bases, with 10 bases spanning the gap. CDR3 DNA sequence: TGCAGCGTTCCCGGCCTACGCAATCAGCCCCAGCATTTT. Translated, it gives CSVPGLRNQPQHF. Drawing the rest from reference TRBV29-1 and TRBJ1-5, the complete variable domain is SAVISQKPSRDICQRGTSLTIQCQVDSQVTMMFWYRQQPGQSLTLIATANQGSEATYESGFVIDKFPISRPNLTFSTLTVSNMSPEDSSIYLCSVPGLRNQPQHFGDGTRLSIL.

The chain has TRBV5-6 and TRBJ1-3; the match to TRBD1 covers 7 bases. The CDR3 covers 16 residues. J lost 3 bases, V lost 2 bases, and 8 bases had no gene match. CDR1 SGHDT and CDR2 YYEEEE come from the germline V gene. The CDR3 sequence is CASSFPTGLDGNTIYF. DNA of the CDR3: TGTGCCAGCAGCTTTCCGACAGGGCTGGATGGAAACACCATATATTTT.

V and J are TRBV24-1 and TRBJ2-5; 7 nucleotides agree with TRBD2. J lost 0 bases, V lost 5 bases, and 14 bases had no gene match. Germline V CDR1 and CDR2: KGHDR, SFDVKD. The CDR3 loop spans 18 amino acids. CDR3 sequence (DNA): TGTGCCACCAGTGGCCCTTACCCGGGACTACCGTACCAAGAGACCCAGTACTTC. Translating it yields CATSGPYPGLPYQETQYF.

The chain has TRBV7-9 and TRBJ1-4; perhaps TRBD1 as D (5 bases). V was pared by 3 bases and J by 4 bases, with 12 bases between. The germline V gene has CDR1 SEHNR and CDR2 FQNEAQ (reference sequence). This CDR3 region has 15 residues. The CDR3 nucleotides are TGTGCCAGCAGCTTCGACGGGGGAGATAATGAAAAACTGTTTTTT. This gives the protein CASSFDGGDNEKLFF.